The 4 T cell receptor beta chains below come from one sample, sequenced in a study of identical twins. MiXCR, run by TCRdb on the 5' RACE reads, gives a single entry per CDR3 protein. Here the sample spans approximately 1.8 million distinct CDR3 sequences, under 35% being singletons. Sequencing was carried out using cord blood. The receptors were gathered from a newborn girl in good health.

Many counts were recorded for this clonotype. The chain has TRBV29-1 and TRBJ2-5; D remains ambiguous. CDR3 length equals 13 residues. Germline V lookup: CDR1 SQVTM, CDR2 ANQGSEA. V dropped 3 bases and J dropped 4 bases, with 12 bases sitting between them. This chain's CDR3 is CSVEAGLRETQYF. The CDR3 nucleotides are TGCAGCGTTGAGGCCGGGTTGAGAGAGACCCAGTACTTC.

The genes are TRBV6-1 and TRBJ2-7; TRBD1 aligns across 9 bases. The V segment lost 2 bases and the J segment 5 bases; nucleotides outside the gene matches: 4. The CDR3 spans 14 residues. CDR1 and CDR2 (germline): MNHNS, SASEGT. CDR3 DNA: TGTGCCAGCAGTGAACCCACAGGGGGCGACGAGCAGTACTTC. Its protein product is CASSEPTGGDEQYF.

This CDR3 reads CSAPDRGYEQFF. CDR3 sequence (DNA): TGCAGTGCCCCCGACAGGGGCTACGAGCAGTTCTTC. The chain recombines TRBV20-1 with TRBJ2-1, with TRBD1 identical over 8 bases. This CDR3 is 12 amino acids long. Germline V gives CDR1 DFQATT, CDR2 SNEGSKA (reference sequence). The V segment lost 6 bases and the J segment 10 bases; nucleotides outside the gene matches: 8.

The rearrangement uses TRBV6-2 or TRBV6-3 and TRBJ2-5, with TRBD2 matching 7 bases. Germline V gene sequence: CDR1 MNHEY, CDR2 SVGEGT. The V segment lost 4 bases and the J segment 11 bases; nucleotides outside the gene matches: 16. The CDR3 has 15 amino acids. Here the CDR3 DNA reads TGTGCCAGCAGTTTGGGACTAACCTCTCACAATAAGCAGTACTTC. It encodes CASSLGLTSHNKQYF.